This TCR beta chain comes out of a study of long-term antiretroviral therapy in people with HIV. The immunoSEQ assay was v3.0, run at survey level. The assay was immunoSEQ multiplex PCR, and TCRdb's table has in-frame clones only and misses some. This sample yields about 43,000 clones, of which around 86% are seen a single time; roughly 5% belongs to the top ten. CDR3 length: 15 amino acids. The germline V gene encodes CDR1 SGHNT and CDR2 YYREEE (reference sequence). The study, taken as a whole, reports: Within the repertoire, clones expanded before ART were dominant at all time points.

Points on this clone: Antigen unknown. One end of the junction is discordant with germline, which a read error may explain.

The source material was unsorted PBMCs, sampled 0.1 years before starting antiretroviral therapy. This TCR was sampled from a woman in her forties or fifties with HIV. This chain uses TRBV5-4 with TRBJ1-2; 7 nucleotides line up with TRBD1. The CDR3 DNA is TGCGCCAGCAGCCAAGTAATAGGGGGCGAGAATGGCTACACCTTC. Translated: CASSQVIGGENGYTF.